Following are 3 T cell receptor beta chains from one sample sequenced in a study of blood T cell repertoires in COVID-19 (TCRdb year 2020). Libraries were made using the immunoSEQ multiplex PCR assay. TCRdb's version of the immuneACCESS table is confined to in-frame rearrangements and falls short of the full clone set. An unresolved V gene accounts for under half of the shortfall where checked; the remainder is of unknown origin. Recorded for this sample are about 200,000 clones; about 88% of them occurred a single time. Clones ranked in the top ten supply 2% to 2.5% of the sample. Sequencing input: PBMCs or T cells enriched from blood (not recorded which). Source of these receptors: a woman aged 35 to 49 with acute COVID-19.

V gene TRBV7-9 combines with J gene TRBJ2-3; TRBD2 matches at 7 bases. J gave up 1 base and V 5 bases, and 6 bases lay outside the gene matches. Germline values: CDR1 SEHNR, CDR2 FQNEAQ (reference sequence). The CDR3 sequence is 15 residues long. In DNA, the CDR3 is TGTGCCAGCAGCATCGGGGGAGGGGGCACAGATACGCAGTATTTT. Translation gives CASSIGGGGTDTQYF.

This chain links TRBV7-3 with TRBJ1-1; no reliable D call. V was trimmed by 2 bases and J by 5 bases, leaving 9 bases between them. The CDR3 is 13 amino acids. The germline V gene encodes CDR1 SGHTA and CDR2 FQGTGA. The CDR3 coding sequence is TGTGCCAGCAGCTTAGCTATAGCAACTGAAGCTTTCTTT. Translated, it gives CASSLAIATEAFF.

V is TRBV6-5 and J is TRBJ2-5; 12 nucleotides match TRBD2. J lost 5 bases, V lost 4 bases, and 8 bases had no gene match. The CDR3 is made up of 16 amino acids. Germline-derived CDR1 and CDR2 are MNHEY and SVGAGI. The CDR3 nucleotides are TGTGCCAGCAGTTCAAAGACTAGCGGGGGTGGCGAGACCCAGTACTTC. Residues: CASSSKTSGGGETQYF.